The clone carrying this TCR beta chain is a singleton in its sample. The CDR3 totals 12 residues. The germline V gene encodes CDR1 MNHNS and CDR2 SASEGT. V gave up 6 bases and J gave up 6 bases, with 9 bases separating them. From the 5' RACE reads, TCRdb called clonotypes with MiXCR, one entry per CDR3 protein. The profile shows roughly 170,000 distinct CDR3 sequences, around 18% of them singletons. The data were taken from a study of T-cell memory formation after mild COVID-19. Study information: In these data, TCR clusters were largely donor specific.

The sequenced sample consisted of PBMCs or a T cell subset sorted from them (not recorded which). The TCR originated in a man younger than 35 who had mild COVID-19 (a few samples of this study predate the infection). Cell type and time point are not known. This chain uses TRBV6-1 with TRBJ1-5; D not resolved. DNA for the CDR3: TGTGCCAGCAGCCGAGGAGTTCAGCCCCAGCATTTT. Protein sequence: CASSRGVQPQHF.